The 9 T cell receptor beta chains reported below all come from one sample, sequenced in a study of molecular identifiers for immune sequencing clone quantification. MiXCR, run by TCRdb on the PCR reads, gives a single entry per CDR3 protein. In the table there are about half a million distinct CDR3 sequences, about a quarter of which are singletons. Input material: naive CD8+ T cells from blood, with Jurkat cell RNA spiked in. Noted subset: FACS-sorted CD8+CD4-CCR7+CD45RA+ naive T cells. These TCRs come from a human donor in good health. Some libraries in this study had Jurkat cell RNA spiked in.

This clonotype has a count of ten or more. The chain uses TRBV10-3 and TRBJ2-3, with D hard to call. This CDR3 is built from 10 residues. The germline V gene encodes CDR1 ENHRY and CDR2 SYGVKD. Trimming pared 8 bases from V and 5 bases from J, leaving 5 bases between. CDR3 loop: CAIGEDTQYF. Here the CDR3 DNA reads TGTGCCATCGGAGAAGATACGCAGTATTTT.

The chain employs TRBV11-2 and TRBJ2-5; a weak D match, TRBD2 (6 bases). The V gene's germline CDR1 is SGHAT and CDR2 FQNNGV. Trimming removed 3 bases at V and 6 bases at J, with 14 bases between. There are 14 residues in the CDR3. The CDR3 reads CASSFLGGDQTQYF. CDR3 sequence (DNA): TGTGCCAGCAGCTTCTTGGGGGGAGACCAGACCCAGTACTTC.

This clonotype came up a few times. Possible read error: a much larger clone is one base away. CDR3 in amino acids: CSVGESGTDTQYF. CDR3 in DNA: TGCAGCGTGGGAGAAAGCGGTACAGATACGCAGTATTTT. The chain is built from TRBV29-1 and TRBJ2-3; maybe TRBD2 (5 bases). Trimming stripped 6 bases from V and 3 bases from J, with 13 bases between. The CDR3 extends over 13 amino acids. CDR1 and CDR2 from the germline V gene are SQVTM and ANQGSEA.

The chain recombines TRBV28 with TRBJ2-1; D gene ambiguous. CDR3 size: 16 residues. V shed 6 bases and J shed 0 bases, with 15 bases lying between them. Germline CDR1 is MDHEN and CDR2 is SYDVKM. CDR3 nucleotide sequence: TGTGCCAGCAGGCCCGGGCCGCGAAGCTCCTACAATGAGCAGTTCTTC. It codes for CASRPGPRSSYNEQFF. Full variable domain (remainder filled in from reference TRBV28 and TRBJ2-1): DVKVTQSSRYLVKRTGEKVFLECVQDMDHENMFWYRQDPGLGLRLIYFSYDVKMKEKGDIPEGYSVSREKKERFSLILESASTNQTSMYLCASRPGPRSSYNEQFFGPGTRLTVL.

To note about this clonotype: Since a much larger clone is just one base distant, this may be a read error. This chain joins TRBV6-5 and TRBJ2-2, with 8 bases lining up with TRBD2. This CDR3 is 16 amino acids long. Germline-derived CDR1 and CDR2 are MNHEY and SVGAGI. CDR3 protein: CASSPDRSEGSGGLFF. The CDR3 nucleotides are TGTGCCAGCAGTCCCGACAGATCCGAGGGCAGCGGGGGGCTGTTTTTT.

About this clonotype: The junction shows a germline mismatch at one end, possibly a read error. The chain is built from TRBV15 and TRBJ2-2; 7 positions match TRBD1. Germline-derived CDR1 and CDR2 are LNHNV and YYDKDF (reference sequence). This CDR3 comprises 16 residues. CDR3 residues: CATSREEQGFTGEPFF. CDR3 in DNA: TGTGCCACCAGCAGAGAGGAACAGGGGTTCACCGGGGAGCCGTTTTTT.

Many counts were recorded for this clonotype. The V and J genes are TRBV7-9 and TRBJ2-7; perhaps TRBD2 as D (6 bases). Germline assignment: CDR1 SEHNR and CDR2 FQNEAQ (reference sequence). CDR3 size: 15 residues. The V end was cut by 1 base, the J end by 5 bases, with 15 bases between. The CDR3 coding sequence is TGTGCCAGCAGCTTAGTCGGGGGAGCTGGGAACGAGCAGTACTTC. Its protein product is CASSLVGGAGNEQYF.

This clonotype was seen ten or more times. The V gene is TRBV11-2, the J gene TRBJ1-1; D call uncertain. This CDR3 region has 11 residues. CDR1 is SGHAT, CDR2 FQNNGV, per germline. With 5 bases removed from V and 11 bases from J, the gap between germline ends came to 12 bases. The CDR3 loop is CASSPAGWAFF. In nucleotides, the CDR3 is TGTGCCAGCAGCCCCGCAGGTTGGGCTTTCTTT.

Concerning this clonotype itself: The CDR3 does not end in the conserved phenylalanine or tryptophan, so this is likely a read error. The limits of the CDR3 on the DNA are not certain, so only TCRdb's listed CDR3 is given. The chain has TRBV27 and TRBJ1-4. The germline gives CDR1 MNHEY, CDR2 SMNVEV (reference sequence). A total of 12 residues make up the CDR3, ends included. CDR3: CASRRMGEKLYI.